One and the same sample provided the 6 T cell receptor beta chains below, sequenced in a study of T cell responses to AZD1222 COVID-19 vaccine. TCRdb keeps only in-frame clones here, not all; method: immunoSEQ multiplex PCR. The sample includes approximately 130,000 clones, roughly 86% of them seen just once. The sample here was peripheral blood, taken 28 days after the second AZD1222 dose. The receptors were gathered from an adult who received the AZD1222 COVID-19 vaccine.

The gene calls are TRBV5-6 and TRBJ2-5; D remains unclear. The ends were cut back, 7 bases at V and 5 bases at J, with 9 bases in the middle. Germline V gives CDR1 SGHDT, CDR2 YYEEEE. The CDR3 spans 11 residues. CDR3 sequence reads: CASGAPETQYF. DNA of the CDR3: TGTGCCAGCGGAGCCCCGGAGACCCAGTACTTC.

The rearrangement uses TRBV3-1 (or the pseudogene TRBV3-2) and TRBJ1-1, with unresolved D. Per the germline V gene, CDR1 is LGHDT and CDR2 is YNNKEL (reference sequence). V lost 0 bases and J 6 bases, leaving 8 bases between the germline ends. The CDR3 covers 13 residues. The CDR3 DNA follows: TGTGCCAGCAGCCAAGACCTTCCCGCTGAAGCTTTCTTT. It specifies CASSQDLPAEAFF.

This clone turned up a few times. This chain connects TRBV27 to TRBJ1-6; 7 bases fit TRBD1. The CDR3 has 16 amino acids. Germline V gene data show CDR1 as MNHEY and CDR2 as SMNVEV (reference sequence). The trim removed 5 bases at V and 10 bases at J, leaving 14 bases unmatched. For the CDR3, the DNA is TGTGCCAGCAGTGAATCGGGACAGATTGAGGGATCACCCCTCCACTTT. Its protein product is CASSESGQIEGSPLHF.

This clone was picked up one time. The CDR3, as DNA: TGTGCCAGCAGTTACGGGTTAGCGGAGGCCACAGATACGCAGTATTTT. Translation: CASSYGLAEATDTQYF. The gene calls are TRBV6-5 and TRBJ2-3; a possible D gene is TRBD2 (6 bases). Per the germline V gene, CDR1 is MNHEY and CDR2 is SVGAGI. Trimming took 2 bases from V and 2 from J, leaving 14 bases between them. The CDR3 has 16 residues.

The CDR3: CASSQDEGSNYGYTF. The CDR3 DNA reads as TGTGCCAGCAGCCAAGATGAGGGATCTAACTATGGCTACACCTTC. This chain joins TRBV4-2 and TRBJ1-2; D unresolved. Germline loops: CDR1 LGHNA, CDR2 YNFKEQ. V was pared by 0 bases and J by 0 bases, with 8 bases between. CDR3 length: 15 amino acids.

The chain recombines TRBV3-1 (or the pseudogene TRBV3-2) with TRBJ1-2; 7 positions match TRBD1. CDR1 and CDR2 (germline): LGHDT, YNNKEL (reference sequence). The V gene end was trimmed by 2 bases and the J gene end by 2 bases; junction bases not matched to a gene: 5. The CDR3 extends over 15 amino acids. The CDR3 DNA sequence: TGTGCCAGCAGCCAACAGACAGGGCCGAACTATGGCTACACCTTC. Translation gives CASSQQTGPNYGYTF.